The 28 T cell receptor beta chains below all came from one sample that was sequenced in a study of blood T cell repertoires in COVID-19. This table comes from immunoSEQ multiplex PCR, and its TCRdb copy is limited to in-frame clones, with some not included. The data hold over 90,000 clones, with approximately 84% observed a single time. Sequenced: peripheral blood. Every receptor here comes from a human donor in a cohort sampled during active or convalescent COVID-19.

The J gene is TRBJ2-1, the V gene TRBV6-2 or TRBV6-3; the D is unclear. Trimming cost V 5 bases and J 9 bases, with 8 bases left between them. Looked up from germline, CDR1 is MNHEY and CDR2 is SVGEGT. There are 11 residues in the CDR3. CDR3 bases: TGTGCCAGCAGTCGACCGGGTGAGCAGTTCTTC. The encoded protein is CASSRPGEQFF.

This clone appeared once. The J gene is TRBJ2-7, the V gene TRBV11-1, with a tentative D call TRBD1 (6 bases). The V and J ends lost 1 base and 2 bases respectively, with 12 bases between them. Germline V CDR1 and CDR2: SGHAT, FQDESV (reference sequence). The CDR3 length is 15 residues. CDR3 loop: CASSLGTAITYEQYF. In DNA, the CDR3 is TGTGCCAGCAGCTTAGGGACAGCAATTACCTACGAGCAGTACTTC.

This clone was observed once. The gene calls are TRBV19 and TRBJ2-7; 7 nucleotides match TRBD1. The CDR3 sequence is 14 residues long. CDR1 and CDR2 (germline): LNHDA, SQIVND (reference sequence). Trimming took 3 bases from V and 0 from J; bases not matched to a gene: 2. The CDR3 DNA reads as TGTGCCAGTAGTATGGGACAGAACTCCTACGAGCAGTACTTC. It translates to CASSMGQNSYEQYF. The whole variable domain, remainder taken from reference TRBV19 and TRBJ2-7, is DGGITQSPKYLFRKEGQNVTLSCEQNLNHDAMYWYRQDPGQGLRLIYYSQIVNDFQKGDIAEGYSVSREKKESFPLTVTSAQKNPTAFYLCASSMGQNSYEQYFGPGTRLTVT.

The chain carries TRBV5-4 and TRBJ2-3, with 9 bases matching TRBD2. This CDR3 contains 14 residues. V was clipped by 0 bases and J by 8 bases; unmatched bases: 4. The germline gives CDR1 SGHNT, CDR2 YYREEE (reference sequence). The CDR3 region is CASSLASTSGTQYF. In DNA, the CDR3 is TGTGCCAGCAGCTTGGCCTCGACTAGCGGTACGCAGTATTTT.

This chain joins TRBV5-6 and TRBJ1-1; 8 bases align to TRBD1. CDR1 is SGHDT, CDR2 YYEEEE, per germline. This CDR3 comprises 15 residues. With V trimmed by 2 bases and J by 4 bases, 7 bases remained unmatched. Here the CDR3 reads CASSFRQGAPTEAFF. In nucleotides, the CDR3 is TGTGCCAGCAGCTTTAGGCAGGGGGCCCCCACTGAAGCTTTCTTT.

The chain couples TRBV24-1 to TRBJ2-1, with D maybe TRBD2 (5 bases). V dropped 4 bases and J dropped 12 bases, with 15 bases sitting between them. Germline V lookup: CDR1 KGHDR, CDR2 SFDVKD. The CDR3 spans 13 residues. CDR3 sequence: CATSDHVSEMQFF. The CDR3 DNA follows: TGTGCCACCAGTGACCACGTTAGCGAGATGCAGTTCTTC.

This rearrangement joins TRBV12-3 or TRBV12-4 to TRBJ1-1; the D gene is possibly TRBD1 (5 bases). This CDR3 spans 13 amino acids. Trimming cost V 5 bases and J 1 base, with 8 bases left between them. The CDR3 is CASSQDRNTEAFF. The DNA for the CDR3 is TGTGCCAGCAGTCAAGACAGGAACACTGAAGCTTTCTTT.

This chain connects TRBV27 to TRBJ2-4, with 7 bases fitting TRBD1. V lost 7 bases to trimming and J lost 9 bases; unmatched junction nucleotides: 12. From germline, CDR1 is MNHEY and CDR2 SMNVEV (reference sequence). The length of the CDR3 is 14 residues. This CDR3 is CASTPNRQGGIQYF. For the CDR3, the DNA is TGTGCCAGCACTCCCAATCGACAGGGTGGCATTCAGTACTTC.

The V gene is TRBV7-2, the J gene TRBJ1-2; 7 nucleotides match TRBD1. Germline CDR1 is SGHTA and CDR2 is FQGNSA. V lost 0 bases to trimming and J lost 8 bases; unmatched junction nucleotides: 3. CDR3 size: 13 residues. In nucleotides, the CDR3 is TGTGCCAGCAGCTTAGCAACAGGGGAGGGCTACACCTTC. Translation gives CASSLATGEGYTF.

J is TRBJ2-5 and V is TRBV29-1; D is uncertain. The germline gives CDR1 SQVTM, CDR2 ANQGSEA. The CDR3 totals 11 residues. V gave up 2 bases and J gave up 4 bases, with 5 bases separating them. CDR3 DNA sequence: TGCAGCGTTGAAATATCAGAGACCCAGTACTTC. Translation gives CSVEISETQYF.

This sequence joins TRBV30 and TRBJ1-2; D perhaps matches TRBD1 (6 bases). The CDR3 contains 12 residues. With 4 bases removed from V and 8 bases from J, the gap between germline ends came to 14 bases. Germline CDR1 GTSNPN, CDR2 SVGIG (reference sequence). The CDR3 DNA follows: TGTGCCTGGACGGGGGGGGCGAGGGGCTACACCTTC. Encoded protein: CAWTGGARGYTF. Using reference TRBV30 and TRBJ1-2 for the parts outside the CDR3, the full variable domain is SQTIHQWPATLVQPVGSPLSLECTVEGTSNPNLYWYRQAAGRGLQLLFYSVGIGQISSEVPQNLSASRPQDRQFILSSKKLLLSDSGFYLCAWTGGARGYTFGSGTRLTVV.

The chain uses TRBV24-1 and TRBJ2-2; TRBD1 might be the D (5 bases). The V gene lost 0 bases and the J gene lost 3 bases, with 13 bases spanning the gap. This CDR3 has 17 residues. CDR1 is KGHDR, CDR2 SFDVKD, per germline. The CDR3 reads CATSDLRQGIYTGELFF. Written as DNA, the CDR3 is TGTGCCACCAGTGATTTGCGCCAGGGTATATACACCGGGGAGCTGTTTTTT.

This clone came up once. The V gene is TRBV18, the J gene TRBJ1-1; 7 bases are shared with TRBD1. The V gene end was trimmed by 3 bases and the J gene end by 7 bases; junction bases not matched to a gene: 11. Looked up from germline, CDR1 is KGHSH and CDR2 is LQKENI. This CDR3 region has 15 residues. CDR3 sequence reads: CASSPNQPTGSEAFF. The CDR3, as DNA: TGTGCCAGCTCACCCAATCAACCGACAGGGAGTGAAGCTTTCTTT.

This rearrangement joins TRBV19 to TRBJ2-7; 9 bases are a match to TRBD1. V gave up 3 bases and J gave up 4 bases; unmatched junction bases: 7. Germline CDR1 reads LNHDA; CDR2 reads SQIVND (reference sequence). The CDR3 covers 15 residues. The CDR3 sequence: CASSIRGTGSYEQYF. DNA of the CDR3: TGTGCCAGTAGTATTCGGGGGACAGGGTCTTACGAGCAGTACTTC. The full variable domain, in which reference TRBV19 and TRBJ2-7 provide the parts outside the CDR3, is DGGITQSPKYLFRKEGQNVTLSCEQNLNHDAMYWYRQDPGQGLRLIYYSQIVNDFQKGDIAEGYSVSREKKESFPLTVTSAQKNPTAFYLCASSIRGTGSYEQYFGPGTRLTVT.

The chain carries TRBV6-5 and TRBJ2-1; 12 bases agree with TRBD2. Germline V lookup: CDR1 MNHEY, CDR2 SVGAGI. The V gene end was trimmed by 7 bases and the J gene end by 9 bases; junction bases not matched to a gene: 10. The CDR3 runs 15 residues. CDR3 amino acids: CASNFLAGGPSEQFF. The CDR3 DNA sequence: TGTGCCAGCAACTTTCTAGCGGGGGGGCCTAGTGAGCAGTTCTTC.

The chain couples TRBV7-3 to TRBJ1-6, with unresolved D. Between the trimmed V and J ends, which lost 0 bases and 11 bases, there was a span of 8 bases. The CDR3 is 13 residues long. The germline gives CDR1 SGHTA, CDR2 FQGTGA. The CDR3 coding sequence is TGTGCCAGCAGCTTAACGGGCACTCCACCCCTCCACTTT. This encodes CASSLTGTPPLHF.

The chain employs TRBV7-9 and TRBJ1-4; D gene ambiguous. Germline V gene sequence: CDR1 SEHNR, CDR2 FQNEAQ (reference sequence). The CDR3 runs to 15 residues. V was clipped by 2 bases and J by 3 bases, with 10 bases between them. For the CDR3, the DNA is TGTGCCAGCAGCTTAAAAGGGAGTCCTAATGAAAAACTGTTTTTT. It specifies CASSLKGSPNEKLFF.

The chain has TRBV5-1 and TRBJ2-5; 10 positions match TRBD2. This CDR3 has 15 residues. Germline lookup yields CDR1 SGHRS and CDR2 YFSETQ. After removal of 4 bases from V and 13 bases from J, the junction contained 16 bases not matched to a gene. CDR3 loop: CASSPPTSGSSPPYF. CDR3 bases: TGCGCCAGCAGCCCACCGACTAGCGGGTCCTCACCCCCGTACTTC.

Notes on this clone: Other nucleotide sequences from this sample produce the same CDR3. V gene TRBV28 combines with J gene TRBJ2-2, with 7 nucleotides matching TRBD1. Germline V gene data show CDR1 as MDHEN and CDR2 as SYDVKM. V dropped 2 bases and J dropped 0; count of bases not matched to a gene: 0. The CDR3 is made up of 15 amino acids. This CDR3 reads CASSLTGANTGELFF. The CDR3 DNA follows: TGTGCCAGCAGTTTAACAGGGGCGAACACCGGGGAGCTGTTTTTT.

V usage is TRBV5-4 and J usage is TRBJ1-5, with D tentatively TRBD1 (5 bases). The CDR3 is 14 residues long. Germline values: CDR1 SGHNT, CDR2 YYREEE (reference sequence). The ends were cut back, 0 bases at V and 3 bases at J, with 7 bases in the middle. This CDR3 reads CASSLEGNNQPQHF. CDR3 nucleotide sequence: TGTGCCAGCAGCTTGGAGGGGAACAATCAGCCCCAGCATTTT.

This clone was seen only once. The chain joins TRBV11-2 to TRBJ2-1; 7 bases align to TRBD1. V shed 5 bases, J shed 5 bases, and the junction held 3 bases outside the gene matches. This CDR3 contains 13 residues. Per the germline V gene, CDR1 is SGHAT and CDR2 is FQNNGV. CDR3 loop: CASSLGTDNEQFF. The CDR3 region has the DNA TGTGCCAGCAGCCTGGGGACAGACAATGAGCAGTTCTTC. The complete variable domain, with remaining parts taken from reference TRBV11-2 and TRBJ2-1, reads EAGVAQSPRYKIIEKRQSVAFWCNPISGHATLYWYQQILGQGPKLLIQFQNNGVVDDSQLPKDRFSAERLKGVDSTLKIQPAKLEDSAVYLCASSLGTDNEQFFGPGTRLTVL.

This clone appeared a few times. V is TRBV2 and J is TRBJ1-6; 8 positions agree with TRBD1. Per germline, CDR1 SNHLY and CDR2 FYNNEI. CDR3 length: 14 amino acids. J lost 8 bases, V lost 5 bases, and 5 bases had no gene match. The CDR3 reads CASSPDRVDSPLHF. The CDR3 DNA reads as TGTGCCAGCAGTCCGGACAGGGTTGATTCACCCCTCCACTTT. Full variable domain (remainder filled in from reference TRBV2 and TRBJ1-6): EPEVTQTPSHQVTQMGQEVILRCVPISNHLYFYWYRQILGQKVEFLVSFYNNEISEKSEIFDDQFSVERPDGSNFTLKIRSTKLEDSAMYFCASSPDRVDSPLHFGNGTRLTVT.

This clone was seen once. DNA of the CDR3: TGCGCCAGCAGCTTGACTGGTCTAGGTGGAAACACCATATATTTT. Translating gives CASSLTGLGGNTIYF. The rearrangement uses TRBV5-1 and TRBJ1-3; D unclear. This CDR3 comprises 15 residues. The V end was cut by 1 base, the J end by 3 bases, with 11 bases between. CDR1 SGHRS and CDR2 YFSETQ come from the germline V gene.

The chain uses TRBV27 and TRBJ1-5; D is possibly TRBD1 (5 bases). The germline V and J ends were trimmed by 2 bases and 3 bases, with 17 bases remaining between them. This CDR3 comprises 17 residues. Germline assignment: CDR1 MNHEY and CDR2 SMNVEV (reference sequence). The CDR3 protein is CASSLRGGDAHNQPQHF. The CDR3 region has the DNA TGTGCCAGCAGTTTAAGGGGAGGGGATGCCCACAATCAGCCCCAGCATTTT.

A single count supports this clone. CDR3 loop: CASSSQGSGRNNEQFF. DNA for the CDR3: TGTGCCAGCAGCTCCCAAGGGTCAGGGAGGAACAATGAGCAGTTCTTC. V gene TRBV11-2 combines with J gene TRBJ2-1, with D maybe TRBD2 (6 bases). Deletions cut 4 bases from V and 5 bases from J, with 18 bases between. Germline V CDR1 and CDR2: SGHAT, FQNNGV. The CDR3 has 16 amino acids.

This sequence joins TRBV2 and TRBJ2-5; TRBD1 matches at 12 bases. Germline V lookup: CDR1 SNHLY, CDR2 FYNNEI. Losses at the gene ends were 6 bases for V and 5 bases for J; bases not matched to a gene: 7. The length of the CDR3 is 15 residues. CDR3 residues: CASSSGDRGRETQYF. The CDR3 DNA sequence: TGTGCCAGCAGCTCCGGGGACAGGGGGCGGGAGACCCAGTACTTC.

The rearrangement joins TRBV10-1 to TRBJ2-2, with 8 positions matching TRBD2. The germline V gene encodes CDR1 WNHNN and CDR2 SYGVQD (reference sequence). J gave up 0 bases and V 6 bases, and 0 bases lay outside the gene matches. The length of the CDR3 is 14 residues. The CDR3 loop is CASRAGANTGELFF. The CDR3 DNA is TGCGCCAGCAGAGCGGGGGCGAACACCGGGGAGCTGTTTTTT.

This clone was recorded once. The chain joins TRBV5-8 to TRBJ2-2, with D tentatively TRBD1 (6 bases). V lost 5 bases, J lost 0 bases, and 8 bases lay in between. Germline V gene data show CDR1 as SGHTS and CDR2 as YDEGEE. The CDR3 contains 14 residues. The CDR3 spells CASSRTANTGELFF. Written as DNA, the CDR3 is TGTGCCAGCAGTCGGACAGCGAACACCGGGGAGCTGTTTTTT.